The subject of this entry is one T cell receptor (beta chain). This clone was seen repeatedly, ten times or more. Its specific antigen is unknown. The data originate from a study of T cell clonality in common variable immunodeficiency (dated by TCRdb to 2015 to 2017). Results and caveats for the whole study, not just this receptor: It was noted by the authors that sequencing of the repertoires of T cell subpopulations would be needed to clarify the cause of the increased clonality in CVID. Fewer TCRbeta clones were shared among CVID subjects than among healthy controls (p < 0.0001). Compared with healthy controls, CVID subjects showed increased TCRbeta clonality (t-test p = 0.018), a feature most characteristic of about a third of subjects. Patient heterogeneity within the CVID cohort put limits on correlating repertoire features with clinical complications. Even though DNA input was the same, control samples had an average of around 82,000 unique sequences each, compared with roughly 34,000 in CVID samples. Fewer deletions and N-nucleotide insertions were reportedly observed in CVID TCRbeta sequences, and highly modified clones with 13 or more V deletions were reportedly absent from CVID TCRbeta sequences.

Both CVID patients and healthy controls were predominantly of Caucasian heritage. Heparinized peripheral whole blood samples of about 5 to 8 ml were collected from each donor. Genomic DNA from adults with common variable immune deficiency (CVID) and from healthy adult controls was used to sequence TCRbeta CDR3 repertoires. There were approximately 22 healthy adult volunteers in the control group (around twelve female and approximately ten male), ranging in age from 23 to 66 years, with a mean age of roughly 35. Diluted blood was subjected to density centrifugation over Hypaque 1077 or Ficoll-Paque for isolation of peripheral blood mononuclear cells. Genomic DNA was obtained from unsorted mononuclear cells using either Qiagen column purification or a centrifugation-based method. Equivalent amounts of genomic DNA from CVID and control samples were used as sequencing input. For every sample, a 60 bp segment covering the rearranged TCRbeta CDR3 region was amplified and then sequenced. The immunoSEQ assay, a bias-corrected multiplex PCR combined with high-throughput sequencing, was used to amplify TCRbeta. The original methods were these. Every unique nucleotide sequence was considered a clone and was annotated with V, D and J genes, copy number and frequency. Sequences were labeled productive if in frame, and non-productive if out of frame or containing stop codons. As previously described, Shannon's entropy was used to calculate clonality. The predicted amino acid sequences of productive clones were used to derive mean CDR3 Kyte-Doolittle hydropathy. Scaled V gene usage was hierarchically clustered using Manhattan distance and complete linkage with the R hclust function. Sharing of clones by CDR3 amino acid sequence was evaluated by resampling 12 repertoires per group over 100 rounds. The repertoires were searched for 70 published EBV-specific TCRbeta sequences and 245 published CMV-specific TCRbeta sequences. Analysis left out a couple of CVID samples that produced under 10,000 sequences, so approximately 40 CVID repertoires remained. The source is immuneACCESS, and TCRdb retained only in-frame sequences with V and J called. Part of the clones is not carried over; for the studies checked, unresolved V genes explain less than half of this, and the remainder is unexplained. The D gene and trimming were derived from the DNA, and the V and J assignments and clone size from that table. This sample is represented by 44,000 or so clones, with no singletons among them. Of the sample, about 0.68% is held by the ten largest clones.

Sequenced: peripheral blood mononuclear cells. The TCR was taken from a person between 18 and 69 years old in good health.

CDR3 reads: CASSSKGTGAYEQYF. Incomplete CDR3 DNA: TGTGCCAGCAGTTCCAAAGGGACAGGGGCCTACGAG. This chain is built from TRBV28 and TRBJ2-7; TRBD1 agrees with 10 junctional bases. The CDR3 is cut off 3 residues early in the read; its end comes from the germline J gene. V trim: 4 bases; J trim: 2 bases; unmatched bases: 5. From cysteine to phenylalanine, the CDR3 is 15 amino acids long. Part of the CDR3 DNA is given, 36 bases translated from base 1. Looking up the germline V gene yields CDR1 MDHEN and CDR2 SYDVKM.